Below, 3 T cell receptor beta chains from the same sample are listed, as sequenced in a study of T cell responses to AZD1222 COVID-19 vaccine. The repertoire was sequenced with immunoSEQ multiplex PCR; TCRdb's copy has only in-frame clones and lacks some. The sample carries approximately 180,000 clones, around 88% recorded once. Here the sequenced sample was peripheral blood, taken on day 0 of AZD1222 vaccination. These receptors all come from an adult in good health.

The chain uses TRBV5-1 and TRBJ2-7; a possible D gene is TRBD1 (7 bases). V dropped 0 bases and J dropped 2 bases, with 15 bases sitting between them. The CDR3 contains 16 residues. The germline V gene encodes CDR1 SGHRS and CDR2 YFSETQ. The CDR3 DNA sequence: TGCGCCAGCAGCTTGGTGAGACAGGGAGGTACCTACGAGCAGTACTTC. Translation: CASSLVRQGGTYEQYF.

The chain recombines TRBV11-3 with TRBJ1-3, with TRBD1 matching over 7 bases. The CDR3 loop spans 20 amino acids. Germline CDR1 reads SGHNT; CDR2 reads YENEEA. V dropped 3 bases and J dropped 1; count of bases not matched to a gene: 18. Here the CDR3 DNA reads TGTGCCAGCAGCTTTCCCCCAGGGGGGGCTCAGACCTTTTCTGGAAACACCATATATTTT. It translates to CASSFPPGGAQTFSGNTIYF.

The chain uses TRBV7-7 and TRBJ1-4; D gene unclear. The CDR3 has 15 residues. The germline CDR1 and CDR2 sequences are SSHAT and FNYEAQ (reference sequence). With 0 bases removed from V and 4 bases from J, the gap between germline ends came to 9 bases. CDR3 bases: TGTGCCAGCAGCTTAGCACGACGGATTAATGAAAAACTGTTTTTT. Translating gives CASSLARRINEKLFF.